Below are 10 T cell receptor beta chains sequenced from a single sample in a study of PD-L1 blockade in urothelial cancer (dated by TCRdb to the late 2010s). Reading the label with the study, this specimen's time point is: pretreatment peripheral blood. The receptor library was made with the immunoSEQ multiplex PCR assay. In TCRdb, the immuneACCESS table is reduced to in-frame sequences with V and J assigned. These tables do not hold every clone; where another copy was compared, an unresolved V gene accounts for under half, and the others remain unexplained. The sample data list about 93,000 clones, and nearly 90% of these were observed just once. 1.5% to 2% of the sample lies in the top ten. The material sequenced was PBMCs, taken around atezolizumab (anti-PD-L1) treatment. These receptors originate from a man aged 60 to 75 with urothelial cancer.

The chain joins TRBV28 to TRBJ2-3; possibly TRBD2 for D (5 bases). V lost 4 bases to trimming and J lost 3 bases, with 14 bases between them. CDR3 length equals 15 residues. The germline CDR1 and CDR2 sequences are MDHEN and SYDVKM. The CDR3, as DNA: TGTGCCAGCAGTTCACACTGGAGGAGGACAGATACGCAGTATTTT. This translates into CASSSHWRRTDTQYF.

This chain uses TRBV7-2 with TRBJ2-3; TRBD2 matches at 8 bases. CDR3 length equals 14 residues. Germline CDR1 SGHTA, CDR2 FQGNSA. Germline trimming cut 2 bases from V and 9 bases from J; bases unmatched to any gene: 7. CDR3 nucleotide sequence: TGTGCCAGCAGCTTACTAATGACTAGCGACACGCAGTATTTT. It yields the protein CASSLLMTSDTQYF.

V usage is TRBV7-2 and J usage is TRBJ2-1, with D perhaps TRBD2 (7 bases). The CDR3 consists of 18 residues. Germline CDR1 is SGHTA and CDR2 is FQGNSA. V lost 5 bases and J 5 bases, leaving 25 bases between the germline ends. CDR3 sequence (DNA): TGTGCCAGCAGCCTACCCCGGGGCAGCGGGACAATTAACAATGAGCAGTTCTTC. It codes for CASSLPRGSGTINNEQFF.

This chain links TRBV30 with TRBJ1-4; D may be TRBD1 (5 bases). The CDR3 is 13 amino acids. The V end lost 4 bases, the J end lost 8 bases, and 14 bases lay between the germline ends. Germline CDR1 reads GTSNPN; CDR2 reads SVGIG (reference sequence). CDR3: CAWKGQGGEKLFF. DNA for the CDR3: TGTGCCTGGAAGGGGCAGGGAGGAGAAAAACTGTTTTTT. Filled out from reference TRBV30 and TRBJ1-4, the complete variable domain reads SQTIHQWPATLVQPVGSPLSLECTVEGTSNPNLYWYRQAAGRGLQLLFYSVGIGQISSEVPQNLSASRPQDRQFILSSKKLLLSDSGFYLCAWKGQGGEKLFFGSGTQLSVL.

CDR3 coding DNA: TGTGCCAGCAGCTTGTCCTTGACTAGCGGGGGGCGCGCCTACGAGCAGTACTTC. The encoded protein is CASSLSLTSGGRAYEQYF. This chain uses TRBV5-4 with TRBJ2-7; 13 bases map to TRBD2. The germline gives CDR1 SGHNT, CDR2 YYREEE (reference sequence). Trimming at V came to 1 base and at J to 2 bases, leaving 9 bases not matched to a gene. The length of the CDR3 is 18 residues.

J is TRBJ1-2 and V is TRBV10-3; TRBD1 agrees at 8 bases. The germline gives CDR1 ENHRY, CDR2 SYGVKD. CDR3 length: 14 residues. Trimming removed 10 bases from V and 5 bases from J; junction bases left unmatched: 12. The CDR3 nucleotides are TGTGCCACCCGGACAGGGTGGCAAGAATATGGCTACACCTTC. This codes for CATRTGWQEYGYTF.

V and J are TRBV6-1 and TRBJ2-1; a possible D gene is TRBD2 (5 bases). Between the trimmed V and J ends, which lost 10 bases and 13 bases, there was a span of 17 bases. The CDR3 totals 11 residues. Germline CDR1 reads MNHNS; CDR2 reads SASEGT. The chain's CDR3 is CATYHGIRQFF. The CDR3 DNA is TGTGCCACGTATCACGGGATTAGACAGTTCTTC.

This chain joins TRBV19 and TRBJ1-5; D might be TRBD1 (5 bases). From germline, CDR1 is LNHDA and CDR2 SQIVND (reference sequence). Between the trimmed V and J ends, which lost 2 bases and 0 bases, there was a span of 11 bases. The CDR3 is 16 residues long. Here the CDR3 reads CASSINPGISNQPQHF. CDR3 bases: TGTGCCAGTAGTATAAATCCAGGGATTAGCAATCAGCCCCAGCATTTT. The full variable domain, rest sourced from reference TRBV19 and TRBJ1-5, is DGGITQSPKYLFRKEGQNVTLSCEQNLNHDAMYWYRQDPGQGLRLIYYSQIVNDFQKGDIAEGYSVSREKKESFPLTVTSAQKNPTAFYLCASSINPGISNQPQHFGDGTRLSIL.

The count of this clone is one. This chain joins TRBV5-1 and TRBJ2-7; TRBD1 agrees at 10 bases. CDR3 length: 15 residues. Germline CDR1 SGHRS, CDR2 YFSETQ. Unmatched junction bases numbered 9, after V lost 7 bases and J lost 2 bases. CDR3 bases: TGCGCCAGCTGCCGGGGACAGGGGCAAGCCTACGAGCAGTACTTC. It translates to CASCRGQGQAYEQYF.

The CDR3 loop is CASSVIAGETQYF. CDR3 coding DNA: TGTGCCAGCAGTGTAATAGCGGGGGAGACCCAGTACTTC. The rearrangement joins TRBV6-4 to TRBJ2-5; 8 bases map to TRBD2. Trimming at V came to 4 bases and at J to 5 bases, leaving 3 bases not matched to a gene. The CDR3 is 13 residues long. Looked up from germline, CDR1 is MRHNA and CDR2 is SNTAGT.